The entry below describes one T cell receptor beta chain. The antigen is unknown. The CDR3 loop spans 15 amino acids. Trimming stripped 10 bases from V and 3 bases from J, with 19 bases between. Germline CDR1 ENHRY, CDR2 SYGVKD. The sample belongs to a study of T cell repertoires in cytomegalovirus infection. The overall study: Public TCR beta signatures were indicative of both CMV infection and a matching HLA type.

General study results and limits: HLA-C-restricted CMV clonotypes gave the most frequent clonotype in two of eight donors. Summed frequency of public TCR beta families distinguished CMV carriers with the relevant HLA.

TCRdb re-analysed the reads in MiXCR, keeping a single row per CDR3 protein. The sample shows 680,000 or so distinct CDR3 sequences, roughly 30% of them seen only once. The receptor was isolated from a human donor in good health (CMV status not recorded). Some clones in this sample may be carry-over from other donors' samples. Sequencing used cultured PBMCs, obtained from culture after CMV antigen stimulation. The V and J genes are TRBV10-3 and TRBJ2-1; no definite D call. The CDR3: CATKSGLLGYNEQFF. For the CDR3, the DNA is TGTGCCACCAAGAGTGGGCTACTTGGCTACAATGAGCAGTTCTTC.